These 14 T cell receptor beta chains were all obtained from the same sample, sequenced in a study of T and B cells in COVID-19 patients. TRB rearrangements were amplified by multiplex PCR with BIOMED2 TRB-A/B primers. TCRdb redid the calling of the multiplex PCR reads with MiXCR, one entry per CDR3 protein. The sample has 24,000 or so distinct CDR3 sequences, around a third seen once. From blood, roughly 220-550 ng of genomic DNA served as TRB template. Input material: blood. The origin of the receptors is a human donor who had recovered from COVID-19.

The CDR3 sequence: CASSVKDLRGWGTDTQYF. Written as DNA, the CDR3 is TGTGCCAGCAGTGTCAAGGACCTCAGGGGCTGGGGCACAGATACGCAGTATTTT. This rearrangement joins TRBV6-4 to TRBJ2-3, with a tentative D call TRBD1 (6 bases). V was trimmed by 4 bases and J by 1 base, leaving 21 bases between them. The germline V gene encodes CDR1 MRHNA and CDR2 SNTAGT. This CDR3 comprises 18 residues.

CDR3 nucleotides: TGTGCCAGCGGCCGGGGCAGAAACTACGAGCAGTACTTC. It encodes CASGRGRNYEQYF. The chain recombines TRBV6-2 or TRBV6-3 with TRBJ2-7; D is possibly TRBD1 or TRBD2 (5 bases each). Germline V gene sequence: CDR1 MNHEY, CDR2 SVGEGT. The CDR3 totals 13 residues. V lost 8 bases and J lost 3, with 14 bases in between.

The rearrangement joins TRBV6-2 or TRBV6-3 to TRBJ2-2, with D unresolved. Germline CDR1 and CDR2: MNHEY and SVGEGT. The CDR3 contains 17 residues. Trimming pared 4 bases from V and 4 bases from J, leaving 19 bases between. Written as DNA, the CDR3 is TGTGCCAGCAGTTCCCTCCTCTGGGGTCTTGGCACCGGGGAGCTGTTTTTT. This gives the protein CASSSLLWGLGTGELFF.

The chain couples TRBV6-5 to TRBJ1-4, with no clear D. The length of the CDR3 is 13 residues. Per germline, CDR1 MNHEY and CDR2 SVGAGI. V shed 8 bases and J shed 5 bases, with 12 bases lying between them. CDR3 sequence: CASVQRANEKLFF. CDR3 nucleotides: TGTGCCAGCGTACAGAGGGCCAATGAAAAACTGTTTTTT.

The V gene is TRBV5-6, the J gene TRBJ2-3, with 12 nucleotides matching TRBD2. V lost 4 bases and J lost 4; bases outside the gene matches: 7. This CDR3 spans 16 amino acids. Germline-derived CDR1 and CDR2 are SGHDT and YYEEEE. In DNA form, the CDR3 reads TGTGCCAGCAGCCCCAGACTAGCGGGGGCTGCAGATACGCAGTATTTT. Translating it yields CASSPRLAGAADTQYF.

This chain joins TRBV15 and TRBJ1-1; D is ambiguous. The CDR3 consists of 13 residues. Trimming shortened V by 1 base and J by 5 bases, and 8 bases separated the two germline ends. Germline V CDR1 and CDR2: LNHNV, YYDKDF (reference sequence). The CDR3 sequence is CATSRGTETEAFF. The DNA of the CDR3 is TGTGCCACCAGCAGAGGAACTGAGACTGAAGCTTTCTTT.

This clonotype occurred a few times. This rearrangement joins TRBV5-4 to TRBJ2-1, with 11 bases fitting TRBD2. The CDR3 is 16 amino acids. Germline lookup yields CDR1 SGHNT and CDR2 YYREEE (reference sequence). The V segment lost 5 bases and the J segment 4 bases; nucleotides outside the gene matches: 8. CDR3 sequence (DNA): TGTGCCAGCAGTTTTGGACTAGCGGGCACTTACAATGAGCAGTTCTTC. Translated, it gives CASSFGLAGTYNEQFF.

The chain joins TRBV6-5 to TRBJ1-2; unclear D gene. CDR3 size: 14 residues. Trimming removed 3 bases at V and 2 bases at J, with 10 bases between. Germline CDR1 MNHEY, CDR2 SVGAGI. The CDR3 protein is CASSYGRVNYGYTF. The CDR3 coding sequence is TGTGCCAGCAGTTATGGAAGGGTGAACTATGGCTACACCTTC.

A word on this clonotype: A read error may account for a junction end that differs from germline. This chain links TRBV6-5 with TRBJ2-7; D call uncertain. The CDR3 is 13 amino acids. Germline CDR1 and CDR2: MNHEY and SVGAGI. CDR3: CASSLGKTYKQYF. CDR3 bases: TGTGCCAGCAGCTTAGGAAAGACCTACAAGCAGTACTTC.

This chain joins TRBV5-1 and TRBJ1-2; 8 bases are a match to TRBD1. Germline trimming cut 5 bases from V and 1 base from J; bases unmatched to any gene: 4. In germline, CDR1 is SGHRS, CDR2 YFSETQ. This CDR3 has 14 residues. The CDR3 DNA sequence: TGCGCCAGCAGGAAGACAGGGGATAACTATGGCTACACCTTC. It encodes CASRKTGDNYGYTF.

Only a few counts were recorded for this clonotype. V usage is TRBV6-2 or TRBV6-3 and J usage is TRBJ2-7; D unresolved. The length of the CDR3 is 13 residues. CDR1 is MNHEY, CDR2 SVGEGT, per germline. V was pared by 2 bases and J by 4 bases, with 9 bases between. This CDR3 reads CASSYVGRYEQYF. In DNA, the CDR3 is TGTGCCAGCAGTTACGTGGGCCGTTACGAGCAGTACTTC.

This chain uses TRBV6-5 with TRBJ2-5; D is uncertain. This CDR3 spans 12 amino acids. The V gene lost 0 bases and the J gene lost 5 bases, with 4 bases spanning the gap. Germline CDR1 is MNHEY and CDR2 is SVGAGI. The CDR3 sequence: CASSYSGETQYF. CDR3 nucleotides: TGTGCCAGCAGTTACTCTGGGGAGACCCAGTACTTC.

J is TRBJ2-7 and V is TRBV28; 9 positions match TRBD2. The germline gives CDR1 MDHEN, CDR2 SYDVKM. The CDR3 has 14 amino acids. J was trimmed by 7 bases and V by 4 bases; bases with no gene match: 8. The CDR3 loop reads CASSSGAGGGEQYF. The CDR3 coding sequence is TGTGCCAGCAGTTCAGGGGCGGGAGGGGGAGAGCAGTACTTC.

This rearrangement joins TRBV4-2 to TRBJ2-3; D is uncertain. Germline loops: CDR1 LGHNA, CDR2 YNFKEQ. The V and J ends lost 1 base and 2 bases respectively, with 13 bases between them. The CDR3 has 16 amino acids. The CDR3 region is CASSQVGGVNTDTQYF. The CDR3 nucleotides read TGTGCCAGCAGCCAAGTTGGTGGGGTGAACACAGATACGCAGTATTTT.